A single sample is the source of the 32 T cell receptor beta chains below, sequenced in a study of cytomegalovirus exposure and HLA in healthy donors. Amplification used 60 Vbeta primers and 13 Jbeta primers. Data came from immunoSEQ multiplex PCR; TCRdb stores just in-frame clones and leaves some out. The sample lists roughly 150,000 clones, around 80% occurring once. The source material was PBMCs. Every receptor here comes from a man between 40 and 49 years old in good health and CMV-seropositive.

This clone was seen only once. The chain employs TRBV5-4 and TRBJ2-3; 16 positions agree with TRBD2. The CDR3 spans 16 residues. CDR1 SGHNT and CDR2 YYREEE come from the germline V gene (reference sequence). V dropped 3 bases and J dropped 4; count of bases not matched to a gene: 2. For the CDR3, the DNA is TGTGCCAGCAGCTGGGGACTAGCGGGAGGGCCAGATACGCAGTATTTT. Protein product: CASSWGLAGGPDTQYF. The variable domain in full, completed from reference TRBV5-4 and TRBJ2-3, reads ETGVTQSPTHLIKTRGQQVTLRCSSQSGHNTVSWYQQALGQGPQFIFQYYREEENGRGNFPPRFSGLQFPNYSSELNVNALELDDSALYLCASSWGLAGGPDTQYFGPGTRLTVL.

The rearrangement links TRBV5-5 to TRBJ2-5; TRBD1 is a possible D gene (5 bases). The V end lost 0 bases, the J end lost 4 bases, and 10 bases lay between the germline ends. From germline, CDR1 is SGHKS and CDR2 YYEKEE (reference sequence). The CDR3 length is 14 residues. The CDR3 protein is CASSLAGSGETQYF. As DNA, the CDR3 is TGTGCCAGCAGCTTGGCAGGGTCTGGAGAGACCCAGTACTTC. Full variable domain (remainder filled in from reference TRBV5-5 and TRBJ2-5): DAGVTQSPTHLIKTRGQQVTLRCSPISGHKSVSWYQQVLGQGPQFIFQYYEKEERGRGNFPDRFSARQFPNYSSELNVNALLLGDSALYLCASSLAGSGETQYFGPGTRLLVL.

The chain uses TRBV7-6 and TRBJ2-1; TRBD2 matches 8 bases. V lost 5 bases, J lost 14 bases, and 11 bases stayed unmatched. CDR1 SGHVS and CDR2 FNYEAQ come from the germline V gene. The CDR3 is 13 residues long. The CDR3 loop reads CASSPTASGGEFF. The CDR3 DNA follows: TGTGCCAGCAGCCCAACCGCCAGCGGGGGAGAGTTCTTC.

The gene calls are TRBV4-3 and TRBJ2-1; 7 nucleotides align to TRBD2. CDR3 size: 19 residues. Looked up from germline, CDR1 is LGHNA and CDR2 is YSLEER. V shed 0 bases and J 1 base; nucleotides not matched to a gene: 12. CDR3 nucleotides: TGCGCCAGCAGCCAAGAACTGGGGGGGAGAAAAAAGTCCTACAATGAGCAGTTCTTC. This gives the protein CASSQELGGRKKSYNEQFF.

The chain combines TRBV5-1 with TRBJ1-4, with 9 bases lining up with TRBD1. With 5 bases clipped from V and 4 bases from J, the junction kept 6 bases outside the gene matches. The CDR3 spans 15 residues. Per the germline V gene, CDR1 is SGHRS and CDR2 is YFSETQ. CDR3 sequence reads: CASSHRDRVNEKLFF. CDR3 coding DNA: TGCGCCAGCAGTCATCGGGACAGGGTTAATGAAAAACTGTTTTTT.

This clone has more than one count but fewer than ten. The rearrangement links TRBV4-3 to TRBJ1-4; no definite D call. The CDR3 spans 14 residues. CDR1 LGHNA and CDR2 YSLEER come from the germline V gene. Trimming removed 0 bases at V and 10 bases at J, with 12 bases between. CDR3 protein: CASSQDRPRGKLFF. DNA of the CDR3: TGCGCCAGCAGCCAAGACAGGCCTCGGGGAAAACTGTTTTTT.

In nucleotides, the CDR3 is TGTGCCATCAGTGTGACGGGTGAGCCCTACAATGAGCAGTTCTTC. Translated, it gives CAISVTGEPYNEQFF. The chain has TRBV10-3 and TRBJ2-1; D gene ambiguous. Germline V CDR1 and CDR2: ENHRY, SYGVKD. Trimming cost V 4 bases and J 2 bases, with 12 bases left between them. This CDR3 region has 15 residues.

This rearrangement joins TRBV5-5 to TRBJ1-5, with TRBD1 as a possible D gene (6 bases). CDR3 length equals 13 residues. With 4 bases removed from V and 5 bases from J, the gap between germline ends came to 10 bases. CDR1 SGHKS and CDR2 YYEKEE come from the germline V gene (reference sequence). CDR3 loop: CASSGSGDQPQHF. Written as DNA, the CDR3 is TGTGCCAGCAGCGGGTCAGGGGATCAGCCCCAGCATTTT. The full variable domain, rest sourced from reference TRBV5-5 and TRBJ1-5, is DAGVTQSPTHLIKTRGQQVTLRCSPISGHKSVSWYQQVLGQGPQFIFQYYEKEERGRGNFPDRFSARQFPNYSSELNVNALLLGDSALYLCASSGSGDQPQHFGDGTRLSIL.

The gene calls are TRBV5-5 and TRBJ1-1; 7 bases align to TRBD1. The germline gives CDR1 SGHKS, CDR2 YYEKEE (reference sequence). The J segment lost 5 bases and the V segment lost 6 bases, leaving 13 bases of the junction unmatched. This CDR3 region has 15 residues. This chain's CDR3 is CASTIDRAQGTEAFF. The CDR3 nucleotides are TGTGCCAGCACCATCGACAGGGCTCAGGGGACTGAAGCTTTCTTT. Full variable domain (missing parts from reference TRBV5-5 and TRBJ1-1): DAGVTQSPTHLIKTRGQQVTLRCSPISGHKSVSWYQQVLGQGPQFIFQYYEKEERGRGNFPDRFSARQFPNYSSELNVNALLLGDSALYLCASTIDRAQGTEAFFGQGTRLTVV.

This chain connects TRBV28 to TRBJ2-3, with D possibly TRBD2 on 5 matching bases. Looked up from germline, CDR1 is MDHEN and CDR2 is SYDVKM. The CDR3 totals 14 residues. The ends were cut back, 5 bases at V and 2 bases at J, with 11 bases in the middle. In DNA, the CDR3 is TGTGCCAGCAGTCAATGGGGAGCCACAGATACGCAGTATTTT. This sequence encodes CASSQWGATDTQYF. Filled out from reference TRBV28 and TRBJ2-3, the complete variable domain reads DVKVTQSSRYLVKRTGEKVFLECVQDMDHENMFWYRQDPGLGLRLIYFSYDVKMKEKGDIPEGYSVSREKKERFSLILESASTNQTSMYLCASSQWGATDTQYFGPGTRLTVL.

This clone was seen once. The chain has TRBV19 and TRBJ1-2; D perhaps matches TRBD1 (5 bases). Germline assignment: CDR1 LNHDA and CDR2 SQIVND (reference sequence). This CDR3 has 16 residues. Trimming cost V 7 bases and J 8 bases, with 26 bases left between them. DNA of the CDR3: TGTGCCAGTACCGTGGGCGGGACTCCGACTCTGGGGGGCTACACCTTC. Translating gives CASTVGGTPTLGGYTF.

The V gene is TRBV4-1, the J gene TRBJ2-3; the match to TRBD2 covers 9 bases. Trimming at V came to 2 bases and at J to 3 bases, leaving 9 bases not matched to a gene. In germline, CDR1 is MGHRA, CDR2 YSYEKL. The CDR3 contains 17 residues. The CDR3 reads CASSQLSGRGATDTQYF. The CDR3 DNA follows: TGCGCCAGCAGCCAACTTAGCGGGAGAGGAGCGACAGATACGCAGTATTTT.

This chain connects TRBV18 to TRBJ2-3; possibly TRBD1 for D (6 bases). The CDR3 loop spans 15 amino acids. Germline assignment: CDR1 KGHSH and CDR2 LQKENI. V lost 0 bases to trimming and J lost 0 bases, with 7 bases between them. CDR3 sequence: CASSPPGASTDTQYF. Here the CDR3 DNA reads TGTGCCAGCTCACCACCGGGGGCGAGCACAGATACGCAGTATTTT.

This sequence joins TRBV27 and TRBJ1-4, with unresolved D. V gave up 5 bases and J gave up 0 bases, with 4 bases separating them. Germline V gene lookup returns CDR1 MNHEY and CDR2 SMNVEV (reference sequence). This CDR3 has 13 residues. The CDR3 spells CASSPPTNEKLFF. DNA for the CDR3: TGTGCCAGCAGTCCTCCAACTAATGAAAAACTGTTTTTT.

This chain joins TRBV20-1 and TRBJ2-3; no firm D call. CDR3 size: 10 residues. CDR1 and CDR2 (germline): DFQATT, SNEGSKA (reference sequence). CDR3 sequence: CSLEWDTQYF. CDR3 DNA sequence: TGCAGCCTCGAGTGGGATACGCAGTATTTT.

This clone was observed once. The chain recombines TRBV27 with TRBJ2-2; D possibly corresponds to TRBD1 (6 bases). CDR1 is MNHEY, CDR2 SMNVEV, per germline (reference sequence). V was trimmed by 5 bases and J by 4 bases, leaving 14 bases between them. CDR3 length: 15 residues. The CDR3 region has the DNA TGTGCCAGCAGTCCCTCCGCAGGGGTCACCGGGGAGCTGTTTTTT. Translating gives CASSPSAGVTGELFF.

This chain links TRBV18 with TRBJ2-7; a weak D match, TRBD2 (6 bases). This CDR3 contains 15 residues. The germline gives CDR1 KGHSH, CDR2 LQKENI. V lost 3 bases, J lost 1 base, and 13 bases lay in between. This CDR3 is CASSPFSGTSYEQYF. As DNA, the CDR3 is TGTGCCAGCTCACCTTTTAGCGGAACATCCTACGAGCAGTACTTC.

The chain is built from TRBV9 and TRBJ2-5; a weak D match, TRBD2 (5 bases). The CDR3 is 15 amino acids. The germline V gene has CDR1 SGDLS and CDR2 YYNGEE. V dropped 4 bases and J dropped 2 bases, with 15 bases sitting between them. The CDR3 reads CASSWGPEEQETQYF. The CDR3 DNA reads as TGTGCCAGCAGCTGGGGTCCGGAGGAGCAAGAGACCCAGTACTTC.

The chain is built from TRBV7-9 and TRBJ2-3; 7 positions match TRBD2. CDR3 length: 16 residues. After removal of 5 bases from V and 5 bases from J, the junction contained 13 bases not matched to a gene. The germline CDR1 and CDR2 sequences are SEHNR and FQNEAQ (reference sequence). In nucleotides, the CDR3 is TGTGCCAGCAGCCCCCCCGAGGGAGGGGAGAGAGATACGCAGTATTTT. This translates into CASSPPEGGERDTQYF.

This chain joins TRBV4-3 and TRBJ2-2, with D possibly matching TRBD1 (6 bases). Germline CDR1 LGHNA, CDR2 YSLEER. V lost 0 bases to trimming and J lost 1 base, with 9 bases between them. The CDR3 is 16 amino acids. The CDR3 spells CASSQDATGNTGELFF. CDR3 coding DNA: TGCGCCAGCAGCCAAGACGCGACAGGGAACACCGGGGAGCTGTTTTTT.

This chain uses TRBV7-3 with TRBJ1-2; D remains unclear. With 1 base removed from V and 7 bases from J, the gap between germline ends came to 10 bases. The CDR3 length is 13 residues. The germline V gene has CDR1 SGHTA and CDR2 FQGTGA. The CDR3 nucleotides are TGTGCCAGCAGCTTAAATGAGGGAGGTGGCTACACCTTC. Translated: CASSLNEGGGYTF.

This clone was detected only a few times. CDR3 loop: CASSPHTSESSYNEQFF. The CDR3 bases are TGCGCCAGCAGCCCTCACACTAGCGAAAGCTCCTACAATGAGCAGTTCTTC. The rearrangement uses TRBV4-1 and TRBJ2-1; 7 positions agree with TRBD2. The junction had 9 bases not matched to a gene; V was cut back by 4 bases and J by 0 bases. This CDR3 contains 17 residues. The germline CDR1 and CDR2 sequences are MGHRA and YSYEKL.

V and J are TRBV5-1 and TRBJ2-7; 7 bases are shared with TRBD1. The CDR3 is 20 residues long. The germline gives CDR1 SGHRS, CDR2 YFSETQ. The ends lost 0 bases at V and 5 bases at J; junction bases unmatched: 23. CDR3 amino acids: CASSLVHRTGTPPIGNEQYF. The CDR3 DNA reads TGCGCCAGCAGCTTGGTTCACAGGACAGGCACCCCTCCGATTGGGAACGAGCAGTACTTC.

This sequence joins TRBV2 and TRBJ1-1; D may be TRBD1 (5 bases). The germline V gene encodes CDR1 SNHLY and CDR2 FYNNEI. The V gene lost 6 bases and the J gene lost 5 bases, with 13 bases spanning the gap. The CDR3 loop spans 13 amino acids. CDR3 nucleotide sequence: TGTGCCAGCAGACTTGGACGGGGGACTGAAGCTTTCTTT. Translating gives CASRLGRGTEAFF.

V is TRBV27 and J is TRBJ1-1; tentative D call: TRBD1 (5 bases). CDR1 is MNHEY, CDR2 SMNVEV, per germline (reference sequence). Deletions cut 3 bases from V and 5 bases from J, with 10 bases between. This CDR3 is built from 13 residues. CDR3 residues: CASSLGGGTEAFF. The CDR3 DNA is TGTGCCAGCAGTTTGGGGGGTGGGACTGAAGCTTTCTTT.

A remark on this clone: At one of its ends the junction is not consistent with the germline gene, which may arise from a read error. The chain employs TRBV4-1 and TRBJ2-7, with D uncertain. From germline, CDR1 is MGHRA and CDR2 YSYEKL. This CDR3 has 13 residues. Written as DNA, the CDR3 is TGCGCCAGCAGCCAAGATTCCGGTTACGGGCAGTACTTC. Translation: CASSQDSGYGQYF.

The chain carries TRBV18 and TRBJ2-7; 10 bases fit TRBD2. This CDR3 region has 15 residues. Looked up from germline, CDR1 is KGHSH and CDR2 is LQKENI. Trimming took 4 bases from V and 2 from J; bases not matched to a gene: 5. CDR3 sequence: CASSRGLAEAYEQYF. The CDR3 region has the DNA TGTGCCAGCTCACGCGGACTAGCGGAAGCCTACGAGCAGTACTTC.

The chain has TRBV5-6 and TRBJ2-7; 11 bases are shared with TRBD1. CDR1 is SGHDT, CDR2 YYEEEE, per germline. The V segment lost 4 bases and the J segment 4 bases; nucleotides outside the gene matches: 4. The length of the CDR3 is 14 residues. Written as DNA, the CDR3 is TGTGCCAGCAGCCCGGGACAGGGGGAGTACGAGCAGTACTTC. Amino acid sequence: CASSPGQGEYEQYF. Full variable domain (outside the CDR3, taken from reference TRBV5-6 and TRBJ2-7): DAGVTQSPTHLIKTRGQQVTLRCSPKSGHDTVSWYQQALGQGPQFIFQYYEEEERQRGNFPDRFSGHQFPNYSSELNVNALLLGDSALYLCASSPGQGEYEQYFGPGTRLTVT.

The chain joins TRBV2 to TRBJ1-6; D is possibly TRBD1 (6 bases). V lost 7 bases, J lost 13 bases, and 14 bases lay in between. The CDR3 is 12 residues long. Germline-derived CDR1 and CDR2 are SNHLY and FYNNEI. This chain's CDR3 is CASKARGGPLHF. CDR3 bases: TGTGCCAGCAAGGCAAGGGGGGGGCCCCTCCACTTT. The variable domain in full, with the rest retrieved from reference TRBV2 and TRBJ1-6, is EPEVTQTPSHQVTQMGQEVILRCVPISNHLYFYWYRQILGQKVEFLVSFYNNEISEKSEIFDDQFSVERPDGSNFTLKIRSTKLEDSAMYFCASKARGGPLHFGNGTRLTVT.

This chain joins TRBV5-5 and TRBJ2-7; tentative D call: TRBD2 (6 bases). From germline, CDR1 is SGHKS and CDR2 YYEKEE (reference sequence). Between the trimmed V and J ends, which lost 2 bases and 9 bases, there was a span of 15 bases. The CDR3 has 13 amino acids. CDR3 nucleotide sequence: TGTGCCAGCAGCTTCGTCTCCTGGGGGGTGCAGTACTTC. Translating it yields CASSFVSWGVQYF. The full variable domain, rest sourced from reference TRBV5-5 and TRBJ2-7, is DAGVTQSPTHLIKTRGQQVTLRCSPISGHKSVSWYQQVLGQGPQFIFQYYEKEERGRGNFPDRFSARQFPNYSSELNVNALLLGDSALYLCASSFVSWGVQYFGPGTRLTVT.

The chain joins TRBV12-5 to TRBJ2-3, with TRBD1 matching 9 bases. Per the germline V gene, CDR1 is LGHNT and CDR2 is FRNRAP. V shed 3 bases, J shed 2 bases, and the junction held 9 bases outside the gene matches. There are 17 residues in the CDR3. The CDR3 spells CASGFSGQGLYTDTQYF. The DNA of the CDR3 is TGTGCTAGTGGTTTTTCCGGACAGGGGCTATACACAGATACGCAGTATTTT.

V is TRBV4-2 and J is TRBJ2-7, with TRBD2 matching 8 bases. The V and J ends lost 0 bases and 13 bases, in that order; junction bases with no gene match: 8. CDR1 and CDR2 from the germline V gene are LGHNA and YNFKEQ. CDR3 size: 13 residues. The CDR3 nucleotides are TGTGCCAGCAGCCAAGATCACGGACTAGCTATATACTTC. Amino acid sequence: CASSQDHGLAIYF.